The present entry profiles one T cell receptor (beta chain) with its context. What this receptor recognizes is not known. No clone much larger than this one lies a single base away; base qualities are absent. This record belongs to a study of shared clonotypes between healthy human individuals (dated by TCRdb to 2019 to 2021). Some background on the complete study: The cohort included a few men and a couple of women between 18 and 49 years of age. For each donor, CD4 naive and CD4 memory were each given three plates, CD8 naive was given two plates, and CD8 memory was given one plate. Blood TCR repertoires of about five healthy adults were deeply sequenced to estimate repertoire size and the extent of clonotype sharing between individuals. Different laboratories and diverse techniques were used to prepare libraries and sequence TCR repertoires, to increase sequencing depth and limit assay-specific biases. Per donor, leukapheresis produced somewhere between about 0.9 and 9.5 billion PBMCs.

CD8 naive samples were CD45RO-negative cells positively selected for CCR7, giving a CD45RA+CCR7+ population that excluded TemRA cells. The donors were healthy, HIV-negative adults who had no recently reported acute infections or vaccinations. Only Caucasian adults living in Nashville, Tennessee, USA were represented among the donors. After blood collection by leukapheresis, PBMCs were isolated using Ficoll-Histopaque density gradient centrifugation and then cryopreserved in the vapor phase of liquid nitrogen. Analytical flow cytometry was used to check the purity and quantity of each magnetically sorted T cell population. Genomic DNA was isolated from each sorted fraction and quantified by UV absorbance on a Nanodrop 2000c. The full study reports these points: Incomplete sequencing was indicated by rarefaction of sorted-subset datasets, despite the large sequencing depth. Compared with non-shared clonotypes, the clonotypes found in all four sorted-subset donors had higher generation probabilities. The small number of donors limited the genetic and exposure-history diversity represented. Pairwise subsampling led to the expectation that sequencing depth would affect the degree of clonotype sharing among donors. Sampling was restricted to blood, and TCR repertoires in tissues likely differ from the TCR repertoires found in blood. Estimated clonotype richness was generally larger for naive than for memory subsets. Sharing across several donors was observed for approximately 5% of naive CD4, less than 4% of naive CD8, about 2.3% of memory CD4, and around 0.44% of memory CD8 clonotypes.

TCR CDR3 regions were amplified from genomic DNA by multiplex PCR using the deep immunoSEQ assay. Genomic DNA extracted from each cell subset was distributed evenly over all wells of several immunoSEQ 96-well plates, and each plate served as one replicate. For sorted subsets, 150 to 250 ng genomic DNA, equal to tens of thousands of T cell genomes, was loaded into each replicate PCR. Purified libraries were measured with a Qubit 3.0 fluorometer, size-checked on a Bioanalyzer 2100, and measured again with the KAPA Library Quantification kit. A separate single-read 150-cycle Illumina NextSeq 550 flow cell was used to sequence each immunoSEQ 96-well plate. In the original analysis: Because only junctional sequences without quality scores were contained in the immunoSEQ output, filtering matching that applied to full-length reads could not be performed. To assign V/J genes and CDR3, sequences were annotated using PyIR, a Python wrapper for IgBLAST v1.9, with IMGT germline references. Reads were removed for weak V/J assignments (E-value above 1e-6), missing CDR3, stop codons, out-of-frame junctions, or ambiguous translated residues. A V3J clonotype was defined by an identical inferred V gene, J gene, and CDR3 amino acid sequence. The percentage overlap between two repertoires was calculated by dividing the number of shared unique clonotypes by the size of the smaller repertoire. RTK rarefaction, the Chao1 estimator, and Recon v2.1 estimates of unobserved clonotypes were used to assess repertoire richness. Generation probabilities for all TCRbeta clonotypes obtained by the gDNA method from several donors were computed using OLGA. Imported from immuneACCESS, the table was reduced by TCRdb to in-frame sequences with V and J called. These copies leave out some clones; in studies compared against another copy, an unresolved V gene accounts for under half, and the cause of the remainder is not known. V and J calls and clone size are those listed in that table; D and trimming were worked out from the DNA. This sample gives about 590,000 clones in total; about 95% of them show up just once. In total, the top ten clones hold less than 0.13% of the sample.

The TCR comes from a woman in her thirties in good health. The sample consisted of naive CD8+ T cells sorted from blood. What the cell subset or site label conveys for this sample: CD45RA+CCR7+.

The CDR3 has the sequence CATSSSVTGTAAYEQYF. The DNA sequence is given as TGTGCCACCAGCAGTAGTGTTACCGGGACCGCAGCCTACGAGCAGTACTTC. The rearranged chain carries TRBV15 and TRBJ2-7; the D gene is possibly TRBD1 or TRBD2, with 5 bases matching each. There are 17 amino acids in the CDR3, from cysteine to phenylalanine inclusive. The only DNA kept is the CDR3, 51 bases in frame from the first base. Sequences LNHNV (CDR1) and YYDKDF (CDR2) are obtained from the germline V gene (reference sequence). V is cut by 3 bases and J by 2 bases, and the space between the germline ends is 20 bases.